These 10 T cell receptor beta chains were all obtained from the same sample, sequenced in a study of T cells after yellow fever vaccination. TCRdb reprocessed the 5' RACE reads via MiXCR and lists one record per CDR3 protein. The sample lists around 120,000 distinct CDR3 sequences; over 12% were seen once. Source: CD8+ T cells sorted from PBMCs, taken 5 days after the yellow fever booster vaccination. The source is a man aged 18-30 years who received the YFV17D yellow fever vaccine.

This clonotype has a handful of counts. The rearrangement links TRBV7-9 to TRBJ2-3, with 11 positions matching TRBD1. CDR1 SEHNR and CDR2 FQNEAQ come from the germline V gene (reference sequence). The trim removed 3 bases at V and 3 bases at J, leaving 2 bases unmatched. The CDR3 consists of 15 residues. This CDR3 reads CASSFGQGATDTQYF. CDR3 coding DNA: TGTGCCAGCAGCTTCGGACAGGGGGCAACAGATACGCAGTATTTT. Variable domain in full (rest from reference TRBV7-9 and TRBJ2-3): DTGVSQNPRHKITKRGQNVTFRCDPISEHNRLYWYRQTLGQGPEFLTYFQNEAQLEKSRLLSDRFSAERPKGSFSTLEIQRTEQGDSAMYLCASSFGQGATDTQYFGPGTRLTVL.

The chain uses TRBV7-3 and TRBJ2-1; 10 nucleotides line up with TRBD2. Trimming removed 3 bases from V and 2 bases from J; junction bases left unmatched: 1. There are 15 residues in the CDR3. Germline V gene sequence: CDR1 SGHTA, CDR2 FQGTGA. In DNA, the CDR3 is TGTGCCAGCAGCTTGCTAGCGGGGGCCTACAATGAGCAGTTCTTC. Its protein product is CASSLLAGAYNEQFF.

This chain joins TRBV9 and TRBJ2-2; D could derive from TRBD1 or TRBD2 (5 bases each). The germline CDR1 and CDR2 sequences are SGDLS and YYNGEE. The V gene lost 0 bases and the J gene lost 8 bases, with 11 bases spanning the gap. The CDR3 covers 14 residues. Written as DNA, the CDR3 is TGTGCCAGCAGCGTAGGAGGGGTCGGGGGGGAGCTGTTTTTT. Translated, it gives CASSVGGVGGELFF.

This clonotype appeared many times. This chain connects TRBV27 to TRBJ2-1; 8 nucleotides line up with TRBD2. The V and J ends lost 4 bases and 8 bases, in that order; junction bases with no gene match: 7. Germline loops: CDR1 MNHEY, CDR2 SMNVEV (reference sequence). This CDR3 is 14 amino acids long. Written as DNA, the CDR3 is TGTGCCAGCAGTTGGGGACTAGTTAGCGATGAGCAGTTCTTC. Its protein product is CASSWGLVSDEQFF.

This clonotype was observed a handful of times. The rearrangement links TRBV19 to TRBJ2-1; D is tentatively TRBD1 or TRBD2 (5 bases each). The CDR3 length is 13 residues. The germline V gene has CDR1 LNHDA and CDR2 SQIVND (reference sequence). V was trimmed by 7 bases and J by 5 bases, leaving 12 bases between them. The DNA for the CDR3 is TGTGCCAGTATGAATCGGGGCAACAATGAGCAGTTCTTC. It is translated as CASMNRGNNEQFF.

The table lists this clonotype with a few counts. The chain carries TRBV20-1 and TRBJ2-1; D is perhaps TRBD2 (6 bases). Germline CDR1 is DFQATT and CDR2 is SNEGSKA (reference sequence). This CDR3 has 16 residues. The V end was cut by 0 bases, the J end by 0 bases, with 12 bases between. In nucleotides, the CDR3 is TGCAGTGCTAGAGATTTGCGGGGAATCTCCTACAATGAGCAGTTCTTC. Amino acids: CSARDLRGISYNEQFF.

The genes are TRBV14 and TRBJ2-5; no clear D. Germline CDR1 reads SGHDN; CDR2 reads FVKESK. V lost 0 bases and J lost 7, with 9 bases in between. The CDR3 is 13 amino acids. This CDR3 is CASSQDGLTTQYF. The CDR3 bases are TGTGCCAGCAGCCAAGACGGGTTGACGACCCAGTACTTC.

The chain employs TRBV9 and TRBJ2-1; D may be TRBD1 (5 bases). V gave up 0 bases and J gave up 0 bases, with 13 bases separating them. The CDR3 spans 17 residues. Germline V gene sequence: CDR1 SGDLS, CDR2 YYNGEE. CDR3 sequence: CASSVARQGSSYNEQFF. In nucleotides, the CDR3 is TGTGCCAGCAGCGTAGCTCGGCAGGGTAGCTCCTACAATGAGCAGTTCTTC.

In its sample, this clonotype was seen many times. The V call is TRBV4-1, the J call TRBJ2-2, with D possibly being TRBD2 (7 bases). Germline V gene data show CDR1 as MGHRA and CDR2 as YSYEKL. Trimming shortened V by 0 bases and J by 4 bases, and 15 bases separated the two germline ends. The CDR3 spans 17 residues. CDR3 sequence: CASSQDLGGGATGELFF. The CDR3 coding sequence is TGCGCCAGCAGCCAAGATCTTGGGGGGGGCGCCACCGGGGAGCTGTTTTTT.

This clonotype turned up a few times. This chain joins TRBV4-3 and TRBJ2-7; 8 bases match TRBD1. Germline V gene sequence: CDR1 LGHNA, CDR2 YSLEER. The CDR3 is made up of 14 amino acids. The junction had 3 bases not matched to a gene; V was cut back by 5 bases and J by 0 bases. Here the CDR3 reads CASSWTGRSYEQYF. In nucleotides, the CDR3 is TGCGCCAGCAGCTGGACAGGGCGCTCCTACGAGCAGTACTTC.